The rows below give T cell receptor beta chains drawn from one sample of a study of post-analysis software for immune sequencing data. In TCRdb, the PCR reads were re-called with MiXCR into one record per CDR3 protein. The sample includes approximately 660,000 distinct CDR3 sequences, 59% of them seen just once. The sequenced sample was blood. These receptors were collected from a girl aged 2-10 years with multiple sclerosis. Both conserved end residues are part of each CDR3. Fields, in order: V gene, clone size, J gene, D gene, CDR3 protein, CDR3 DNA. The D gene is left open where the match is weak. Clone size, where shown, is once, few, many, or a class for clones that have expanded.

>TRBV27|-|TRBJ2-6|TRBD2
CATRLALSSGANVLTF
TGTGCCACCAGACTAGCGCTAAGCTCTGGGGCCAACGTCCTGACTTTC
>TRBV5-5|-|TRBJ2-4|-
CAVAGDLAKNIQYF
TGTGCCGTTGCAGGGGATCTAGCCAAAAACATTCAGTACTTC
>TRBV6-6|few|TRBJ1-2|-
CASSYVGQTNYGYTF
TGTGCCAGCAGTTACGTCGGGCAAACTAACTATGGCTACACCTTC
>TRBV7-8|-|TRBJ1-5|-
CASSLALWVGQPQHF
TGTGCCAGCAGCTTAGCGCTCTGGGTTGGGCAGCCCCAGCATTTT
>TRBV5-1|-|TRBJ1-2|-
CASRLIPTDSNYGYTF
TGCGCCAGCCGCCTTATACCGACGGATTCGAACTATGGCTACACCTTC
>TRBV25-1|few|TRBJ2-3|-
CASSEYDTADTQYF
TGTGCCAGCAGTGAATACGATACGGCAGATACGCAGTATTTT
>TRBV5-1|-|TRBJ2-5|-
CASSLVRQSLQETQYF
TGCGCCAGCAGCTTGGTTAGACAGAGTCTACAAGAGACCCAGTACTTC
>TRBV29-1|-|TRBJ1-1|-
CSAAIHTEAFF
TGCAGCGCTGCCATACACACTGAAGCTTTCTTT
>TRBV20-1|-|TRBJ2-1|TRBD1
CSARGDRVDYNEQFF
TGCAGTGCTAGAGGGGACAGGGTGGATTACAATGAGCAGTTCTTC
>TRBV6-6|few|TRBJ2-5|-
CASSSRDSKRETQYF
TGTGCCAGCAGTTCACGGGACTCTAAACGGGAGACCCAGTACTTC
>TRBV20-1|few|TRBJ2-7|TRBD2
CSARPHSGLYIYEQYF
TGCAGTGCTAGACCCCATTCGGGACTATACATTTACGAGCAGTACTTC
>TRBV5-1|-|TRBJ2-1|TRBD2
CASSDGPLAGEGHEQFF
TGCGCCAGCAGCGATGGGCCCCTAGCGGGAGAAGGCCATGAGCAGTTCTTC
>TRBV7-8|-|TRBJ2-5|-
CASSLGGTGKVQETQYF
TGTGCCAGCAGCTTAGGTGGTACAGGGAAGGTCCAAGAGACCCAGTACTTC
>TRBV24-1|-|TRBJ2-3|-
CATSDFPEDTQYF
TGTGCCACCAGTGATTTTCCGGAAGATACGCAGTATTTT
>TRBV20-1|-|TRBJ2-7|-
CSGGGLPTYEQYF
TGCAGTGGGGGGGGGCTTCCTACCTACGAGCAGTACTTC
>TRBV19|-|TRBJ1-1|-
CASSAVLQTEAFF
TGTGCCAGTAGTGCCGTGTTACAGACTGAAGCTTTCTTT
>TRBV4-2|-|TRBJ2-2|TRBD2
CASSQDGGGTNTGELFF
TGTGCCAGCAGCCAAGATGGCGGGGGGACGAACACCGGGGAGCTGTTTTTT
>TRBV29-1|-|TRBJ2-1|-
CSVVLGGRVKEQFF
TGCAGCGTTGTCCTGGGGGGCAGGGTCAAGGAGCAGTTCTTC
>TRBV18|few|TRBJ2-5|TRBD2
CASSPIGSGGGGETQYF
TGTGCCAGCTCACCGATCGGAAGCGGGGGCGGAGGAGAGACCCAGTACTTC
>TRBV20-1|-|TRBJ2-5|-
CSAREPRGATDTQYF
TGCAGTGCTAGAGAGCCCAGGGGGGCCACAGATACGCAGTACTTC
>TRBV5-1|-|TRBJ2-5|-
CASSIDETQYF
TGCGCCAGCAGCATTGATGAGACCCAGTACTTC
>TRBV7-9|-|TRBJ1-6|TRBD1
CASSSRDRGLRSPLHF
TGTGCCAGCAGCTCCCGGGACAGGGGGTTGCGGTCACCCCTCCACTTT
>TRBV5-1|-|TRBJ2-4|-
CASSLHRGREDIQYF
TGCGCCAGCAGCCTACACCGGGGGCGCGAGGACATTCAGTACTTC
>TRBV6-6|once|TRBJ2-7|TRBD2
CACSYRISGRSSDEQYF
TGTGCCTGCAGTTACCGGATAAGCGGGAGGTCGTCGGACGAGCAGTACTTC
>TRBV20-1|few|TRBJ1-5|-
CSASGQNNQPQHF
TGCAGTGCTAGTGGGCAAAACAATCAGCCCCAGCATTTT
>TRBV7-8|-|TRBJ2-1|TRBD2
CASSPVRGAGKYNEQFF
TGTGCCAGCAGCCCAGTCCGGGGAGCGGGGAAGTACAATGAGCAGTTCTTC
>TRBV29-1|-|TRBJ1-5|TRBD1
CSVAGGAYQPQHF
TGCAGCGTGGCAGGGGGCGCCTACCAGCCCCAGCATTTT
>TRBV6-2/TRBV6-3|-|TRBJ2-6|-
CASSYSQFSGANVLTF
TGTGCCAGCAGTTACAGCCAATTCTCTGGGGCCAACGTCCTGACTTTC